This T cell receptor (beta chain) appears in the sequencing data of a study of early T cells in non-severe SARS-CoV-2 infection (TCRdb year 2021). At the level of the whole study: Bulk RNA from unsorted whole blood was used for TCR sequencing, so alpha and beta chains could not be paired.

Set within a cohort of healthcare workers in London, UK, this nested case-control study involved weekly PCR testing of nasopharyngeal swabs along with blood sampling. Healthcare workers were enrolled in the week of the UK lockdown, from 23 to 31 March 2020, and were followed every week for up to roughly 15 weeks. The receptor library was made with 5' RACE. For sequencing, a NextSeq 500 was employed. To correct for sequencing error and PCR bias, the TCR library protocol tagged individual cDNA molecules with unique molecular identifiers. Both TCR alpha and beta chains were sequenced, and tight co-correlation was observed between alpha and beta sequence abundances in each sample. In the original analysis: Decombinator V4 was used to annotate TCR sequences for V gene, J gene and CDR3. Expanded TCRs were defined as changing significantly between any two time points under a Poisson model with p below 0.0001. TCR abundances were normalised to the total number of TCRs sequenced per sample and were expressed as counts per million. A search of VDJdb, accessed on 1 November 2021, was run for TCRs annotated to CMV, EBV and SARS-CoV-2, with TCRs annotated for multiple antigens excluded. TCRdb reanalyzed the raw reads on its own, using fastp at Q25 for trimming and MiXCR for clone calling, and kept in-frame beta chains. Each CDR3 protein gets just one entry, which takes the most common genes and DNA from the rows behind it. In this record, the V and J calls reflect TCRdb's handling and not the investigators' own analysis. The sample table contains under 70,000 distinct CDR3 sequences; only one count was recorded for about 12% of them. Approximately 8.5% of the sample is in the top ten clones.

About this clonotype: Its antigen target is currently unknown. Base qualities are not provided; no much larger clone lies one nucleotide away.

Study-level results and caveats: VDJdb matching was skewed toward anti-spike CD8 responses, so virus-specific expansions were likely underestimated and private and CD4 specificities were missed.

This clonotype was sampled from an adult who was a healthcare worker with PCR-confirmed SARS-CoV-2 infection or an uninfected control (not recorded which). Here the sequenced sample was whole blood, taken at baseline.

The nucleotides read TGTGCCACCTTAGGACATGTCACCGGGGAGCTGTTTTTT. Its amino acids are CATLGHVTGELFF. In this chain, TRBV24-1 is recombined with TRBJ2-2, and the D gene may be TRBD1, 5 bases matching. The trim is 9 bases for V and 4 bases for J, with a gap of 11 bases between the germline ends. CDR1 and CDR2 are drawn from the germline V gene: KGHDR, SFDVKD. The CDR3 starts with the cysteine, ends with the phenylalanine, and has 13 residues. The read is trimmed to its CDR3 DNA, 39 bases read in frame from base 1.